This entry lists 11 T cell receptor beta chains sequenced from one sample in a study of response to subunit inactivated influenza vaccine. TCRdb passed the RT-PCR reads through MiXCR, listing each CDR3 protein once. In the table there are 500,000 or so distinct CDR3 sequences, approximately 16% of which are singletons. This specimen was CD4+ T cells sorted from PBMCs, taken less than 30 months after vaccination. The source of these receptors is a man between 50 and 69 years old who received an inactivated influenza vaccine.

The V gene is TRBV5-6, the J gene TRBJ1-2, with unresolved D. The CDR3 runs 14 residues. Germline V gives CDR1 SGHDT, CDR2 YYEEEE. Trimming shortened V by 0 bases and J by 8 bases, and 14 bases separated the two germline ends. The CDR3 sequence: CASSLGWQVYGYTF. CDR3 sequence (DNA): TGTGCCAGCAGCTTGGGGTGGCAGGTTTACGGCTACACCTTC.

The rearrangement uses TRBV5-1 and TRBJ1-4, with 10 bases fitting TRBD1. Germline values: CDR1 SGHRS, CDR2 YFSETQ. This CDR3 region has 15 residues. The ends lost 3 bases at V and 6 bases at J; junction bases unmatched: 5. CDR3 bases: TGCGCCAGCAGCTCCCGGACAGGGGGGTATGAAAAACTGTTTTTT. Its translation is CASSSRTGGYEKLFF.

This clonotype was observed many times. V gene TRBV29-1 combines with J gene TRBJ2-7; 12 nucleotides align to TRBD1. With V trimmed by 5 bases and J by 5 bases, 4 bases remained unmatched. This CDR3 is built from 13 residues. Germline loops: CDR1 SQVTM, CDR2 ANQGSEA. The CDR3 region is CSVRDRGQNEQYF. CDR3 DNA sequence: TGCAGCGTTCGGGACAGGGGGCAGAACGAGCAGTACTTC.

This clonotype was seen only a few times. The CDR3 sequence: CSARDVGSPLHF. CDR3 DNA sequence: TGCAGTGCTAGAGATGTGGGTTCTCCCCTCCACTTT. The chain has TRBV20-1 and TRBJ1-6; D is ambiguous. Trimming stripped 0 bases from V and 13 bases from J, with 10 bases between. CDR1 and CDR2 from the germline V gene are DFQATT and SNEGSKA (reference sequence). This CDR3 is 12 amino acids long.

This clonotype was recorded at least ten times. This sequence joins TRBV2 and TRBJ2-1, with D perhaps TRBD2 (6 bases). Germline V lookup: CDR1 SNHLY, CDR2 FYNNEI. Trimming took off 6 bases at V and 0 bases at J, with 9 bases between the two ends. There are 14 residues in the CDR3. This CDR3 is CASRWGDSYNEQFF. Here the CDR3 DNA reads TGTGCCAGCAGGTGGGGGGACTCCTACAATGAGCAGTTCTTC. The whole variable domain, remainder taken from reference TRBV2 and TRBJ2-1, is EPEVTQTPSHQVTQMGQEVILRCVPISNHLYFYWYRQILGQKVEFLVSFYNNEISEKSEIFDDQFSVERPDGSNFTLKIRSTKLEDSAMYFCASRWGDSYNEQFFGPGTRLTVL.

This chain connects TRBV18 to TRBJ1-1; the match to TRBD1 covers 10 bases. Germline V gene sequence: CDR1 KGHSH, CDR2 LQKENI. CDR3 length equals 15 residues. The V and J ends lost 1 base and 4 bases, in that order; junction bases with no gene match: 3. The DNA for the CDR3 is TGTGCCAGCTCACCACAAGGGGACAGGGGCACTGAAGCTTTCTTT. Its translation: CASSPQGDRGTEAFF.

This clonotype was seen only a few times. The rearrangement uses TRBV10-3 and TRBJ2-2; D call uncertain. The CDR3 is made up of 13 amino acids. Looked up from germline, CDR1 is ENHRY and CDR2 is SYGVKD. Trimming removed 11 bases from V and 4 bases from J, with 14 bases in between. The CDR3 here is CAGRGEVTGELFF. In DNA, the CDR3 is TGTGCCGGACGTGGAGAGGTCACCGGGGAGCTGTTTTTT.

The chain couples TRBV20-1 to TRBJ2-7, with TRBD1 as a possible D gene (6 bases). Germline V gene data show CDR1 as DFQATT and CDR2 as SNEGSKA (reference sequence). The CDR3 runs to 13 residues. The V and J ends lost 3 bases and 2 bases respectively, with 11 bases between them. The chain's CDR3 is CSARVGAAYEQYF. CDR3 DNA: TGCAGTGCTAGGGTGGGGGCCGCCTACGAGCAGTACTTC.

This chain joins TRBV28 and TRBJ1-5; D remains ambiguous. With 3 bases removed from V and 0 bases from J, the gap between germline ends came to 9 bases. The CDR3 has 15 residues. Germline assignment: CDR1 MDHEN and CDR2 SYDVKM. The CDR3 region is CASSFWVTSNQPQHF. The CDR3 nucleotides are TGTGCCAGCAGTTTTTGGGTGACTAGCAATCAGCCCCAGCATTTT.

This chain joins TRBV15 and TRBJ2-2; possibly TRBD2 for D (6 bases). Germline CDR1 reads LNHNV; CDR2 reads YYDKDF (reference sequence). V lost 0 bases, J lost 1 base, and 12 bases lay in between. This CDR3 has 17 amino acids. In DNA, the CDR3 is TGTGCCACCAGCAGAGATTTGGGGGGAGGGAACACCGGGGAGCTGTTTTTT. Translation gives CATSRDLGGGNTGELFF.

This clonotype was detected ten times or more. This sequence joins TRBV6-2 or TRBV6-3 and TRBJ2-7, with D hard to call. The germline CDR1 and CDR2 sequences are MNHEY and SVGEGT. This CDR3 region has 12 residues. Deletions cut 6 bases from V and 5 bases from J, with 11 bases between. The CDR3 reads CASSPGPHEQYF. For the CDR3, the DNA is TGTGCCAGCAGCCCCGGGCCCCACGAGCAGTACTTC.